This T cell receptor beta chain stems from a study of T cell changes during pregnancy in multiple sclerosis. The method was immunoSEQ multiplex PCR; TCRdb's version includes in-frame clones alone and lacks a portion of them. The sample consists of fewer than 55,000 clones, around 90% of them appearing once. Germline V gene lookup returns CDR1 LNHDA and CDR2 SQIVND (reference sequence). V lost 2 bases to trimming and J lost 5 bases, with 10 bases between them. There are 13 residues in the CDR3. In this sample, this clone turned up a few times. Sequencing used peripheral blood, obtained in the second trimester of pregnancy. This receptor was identified in a female donor in good health, enrolled as a control in a pregnancy study. The V gene is TRBV19, the J gene TRBJ2-7; the D gene is possibly TRBD2 (5 bases). The CDR3 sequence: CASSILEGDEQYF. The CDR3 DNA reads TGTGCCAGTAGTATACTTGAGGGTGACGAGCAGTACTTC.